Sequencing of this TCR beta chain was carried out in a study of Graves' ophthalmopathy and Graves' hyperthyroidism. In the study overall: Peripheral blood collection took place at initial diagnosis, before any treatment. Study-level points and caveats: Ophthalmopathy was separated from stable hyperthyroidism by a 13-signature model with approximately 90% sensitivity and 65% to 82% specificity. The model predicted ophthalmopathy progression with 60% to 71% sensitivity and around 72% specificity.

There are many counts of this clonotype. Its target is unknown. CDR3 regions of TCR beta were amplified from RNA transcripts. The first-round RT-PCR employed HTBI primers together with the Qiagen OneStep RT-PCR kit. A multiplex PCR was then performed as the second round. TCRdb analysed the multiplex PCR reads with MiXCR anew, one entry per CDR3 protein. The sample holds approximately 700,000 distinct CDR3 sequences, roughly 40% seen once. This CDR3 comprises 14 residues. Germline assignment: CDR1 SGHRS and CDR2 YFSETQ. Trimming removed 4 bases from V and 7 bases from J; junction bases left unmatched: 5.

This receptor was obtained from an adult man with Graves' ophthalmopathy. Sequencing was carried out using peripheral blood. This rearrangement joins TRBV5-1 to TRBJ1-6, with 7 positions matching TRBD1. CDR3: CASSALDRNSPLHF. CDR3 DNA: TGCGCCAGCAGCGCGCTGGACAGGAATTCACCCCTCCACTTT.